The T cell receptor beta chain described here comes from a study of T-cell reconstitution after alpha-beta-depleted transplantation in children. Of note for this clonotype: What it recognizes is unknown.

This CDR3 contains 15 residues. Germline V gene data show CDR1 as KGHDR and CDR2 as SFDVKD. The V and J ends lost 5 bases and 5 bases, in that order; junction bases with no gene match: 4. Molecular barcoding with unique molecular identifiers was used for the TCRbeta library. TCRdb reprocessed the PCR reads via MiXCR and lists one record per CDR3 protein. The sample has fewer than 700,000 distinct CDR3 sequences, under 15% seen once; the top ten hold around 2.2%. Points from the study as a whole: T-cell counts and diversity at one year following transplant were attributed mainly to newly produced T cells. By about two months after transplant, alpha-beta T cells reportedly arose from several hundred graft clones that had expanded.

The TCR sequence derives from a male patient aged 10 to 17 who had a stem cell transplant for acute myeloid leukemia, so the T cells may come from the graft donor. V and J are TRBV24-1 and TRBJ2-1; 11 bases fit TRBD2. The material was PBMCs, mostly from graft donor cells, obtained 360 days after TCRalphabeta/CD19-depleted stem cell transplant. CDR3 residues: CATSAQTSGDNEQFF. DNA of the CDR3: TGTGCCACCAGTGCGCAGACTAGCGGGGACAATGAGCAGTTCTTC.